Listed below are T cell receptor beta chains from one sample, sequenced in a study of cytomegalovirus exposure and HLA in healthy donors. TCRdb's copy holds only in-frame clones and misses some; the assay was immunoSEQ multiplex PCR. The top ten hold 5% to 7% of the sample, which has over 150,000 clones, about nine tenths seen once. The sequenced material came from PBMCs. The receptor set was obtained from a woman in her 30s in good health and CMV-seronegative. CDR3s leave out the opening cysteine and the closing phenylalanine or tryptophan. The order of the fields is V gene, CDR3 protein.

v_call: TRBV7-9; cdr3_aa: ASSRSRDRGSIRPF
v_call: TRBV6-5; cdr3_aa: ASSTTTRGKYGYT
v_call: TRBV19; cdr3_aa: ASSIHRSEGYT
v_call: TRBV7-6; cdr3_aa: ASSSRGTASGNTIY
v_call: TRBV19; cdr3_aa: ASSKGQDRYNYGYT
v_call: TRBV5-6; cdr3_aa: ASSLQGSRRTGELF
v_call: TRBV6-1; cdr3_aa: ASSDDGEWTEAF
v_call: TRBV2; cdr3_aa: ADIGPSSYGYT
v_call: TRBV7-3; cdr3_aa: ASSFKRGGYRNEQF
v_call: TRBV9; cdr3_aa: ASSVAGLAGYNEQF
v_call: TRBV11-2; cdr3_aa: ASSLVANEQF
v_call: TRBV28; cdr3_aa: ASSLGSSYEQF
v_call: TRBV27; cdr3_aa: ASSRPGQGPYEQY
v_call: TRBV4-1; cdr3_aa: ASSKGHREGETQY
v_call: TRBV7-3; cdr3_aa: ASTLERGGELF
v_call: TRBV5-1; cdr3_aa: ASSLEWGTPTDTQY
v_call: TRBV7-9; cdr3_aa: ASSLILDAGELF
v_call: TRBV5-1; cdr3_aa: ASTEGPGNQETQY
v_call: TRBV6-5; cdr3_aa: ASSFDRGPYEQY
v_call: TRBV29-1; cdr3_aa: SVAMGARGYGYT
v_call: TRBV13; cdr3_aa: ASSYIFPGNTEAF
v_call: TRBV15; cdr3_aa: ATSRGQIQETQY
v_call: TRBV7-6; cdr3_aa: ASSLGSGGKRTDTQY
v_call: TRBV30; cdr3_aa: AWSGDSNTEAF
v_call: TRBV2; cdr3_aa: ASSEEGDEQY
v_call: TRBV9; cdr3_aa: ASSGGLAAYNEQF
v_call: TRBV6-6; cdr3_aa: ASRLRSGVDSPLH
v_call: TRBV5-4; cdr3_aa: ASSWASDSGANVLT